This is a list of T cell receptor beta chains from one sample in a study of coeliac disease. Repertoires were generated with immunoSEQ multiplex PCR, while TCRdb's copy carries only in-frame clones and drops some. The sample records approximately 3,000 clones, 45% to 70% being singletons. What was sequenced was intraepithelial lymphocytes from the gut. These receptors were obtained from a man over 45 with active celiac disease. Both conserved end residues are part of each CDR3. The order of the fields is D gene, J gene, clone size, V gene, CDR3 protein, CDR3 DNA. The D gene is left open where the match is weak. The size field is filled for only some rows; it gives once, few, many or a size class.

TRBD1 TRBJ1-2 NA TRBV19 CASGQGPYGYTF TGTGCCAGTGGACAGGGCCCCTATGGCTACACCTTC
NA TRBJ1-2 large TRBV30 CAWTAGYGYTF TGTGCCTGGACCGCAGGGTATGGCTACACCTTC
NA TRBJ2-1 few TRBV4-3 CASSQDVRGLVNEQFF TGCGCCAGCAGCCAAGATGTCAGGGGTTTGGTCAATGAGCAGTTCTTC
NA TRBJ1-2 once TRBV7-6 CASSLGQVPGGYTF TGTGCCAGCAGCTTAGGACAGGTCCCCGGTGGCTACACCTTC
TRBD1 TRBJ2-1 NA TRBV6-5 CASSYGGQGGNEQFF TGTGCCAGCAGTTATGGGGGACAGGGTGGCAATGAGCAGTTCTTC
NA TRBJ2-7 medium-sized TRBV27 CASSLGQGPYEQYF TGTGCCAGCAGTTTAGGTCAGGGCCCCTACGAGCAGTACTTC
TRBD1 TRBJ2-2 medium-sized TRBV5-6 CASSPHDRVDTGELFF TGTGCCAGCAGCCCACACGACAGGGTGGACACCGGGGAGCTGTTTTTT
TRBD2 TRBJ2-1 NA TRBV9 CASSWGSSGANEQFF TGTGCCAGCAGTTGGGGGTCTAGCGGTGCCAATGAGCAGTTCTTC
NA TRBJ2-1 NA TRBV4-2 CASSHQTDYNEQFF TGTGCCAGCAGCCATCAGACAGATTACAATGAGCAGTTCTTC
TRBD1 TRBJ2-7 NA TRBV29-1 CSVEPLGQGKRQYF TGCAGCGTTGAACCCCTGGGACAGGGGAAGAGGCAGTACTTC
TRBD2 TRBJ2-5 few TRBV7-6 CASSLRVSGSGETQYF TGTGCCAGCAGCCTCCGAGTTAGCGGGAGTGGAGAGACCCAGTACTTC
NA TRBJ1-5 NA TRBV15 CATSALYNQPQHF TGTGCCACCAGCGCACTTTACAATCAGCCCCAGCATTTT
TRBD1 TRBJ1-2 NA TRBV7-9 CASSRGVTGASDYGYTF TGTGCCAGCAGCCGGGGAGTGACAGGGGCGTCGGACTATGGCTACACCTTC
NA TRBJ2-5 NA TRBV29-1 CSVERRGGWDSTAQETQYF TGCAGCGTTGAGAGAAGGGGCGGCTGGGATTCGACGGCCCAAGAGACCCAGTACTTC
TRBD2 TRBJ2-1 NA TRBV10-3 CAISALLAHSYNEQFF TGTGCCATCAGTGCACTACTAGCGCACTCCTACAATGAGCAGTTCTTC
TRBD1 TRBJ1-4 NA TRBV7-2 CASSPRDREKLFF TGTGCCAGCAGCCCGAGGGACAGGGAAAAACTGTTTTTT
NA TRBJ2-3 NA TRBV7-9 CASSSLTGKWDTDTQYF TGTGCCAGCAGCTCCTTAACAGGGAAATGGGACACAGATACGCAGTATTTT
TRBD2 TRBJ2-7 NA TRBV5-4 CASSLGSGGSSYEQYF TGTGCCAGCAGCTTGGGGAGCGGGGGTTCCTCCTACGAGCAGTACTTC
NA TRBJ1-1 NA TRBV9 CASSVSLGGEAFF TGTGCCAGCAGCGTCTCCTTAGGGGGTGAAGCTTTCTTT
TRBD1 TRBJ2-1 few TRBV28 CASSFWGQGYNEQFF TGTGCCAGCAGTTTCTGGGGACAGGGTTACAATGAGCAGTTCTTC
TRBD1 TRBJ2-7 NA TRBV13 CASSLPLADRGSEQYF TGTGCCAGCAGCTTGCCCCTCGCGGACAGGGGGTCCGAGCAGTACTTC
NA TRBJ2-3 NA TRBV19 CASTLGLGGTDTQYF TGTGCCAGTACCCTCGGGTTAGGCGGCACAGATACGCAGTATTTT
NA TRBJ2-5 NA TRBV2 CASRQTAYQETQYF TGTGCCAGCAGACAGACAGCTTACCAAGAGACCCAGTACTTC
TRBD2 TRBJ2-1 few TRBV27 CASRGLAYEQFF TGTGCCAGCAGGGGACTAGCTTATGAGCAGTTCTTC
NA TRBJ1-1 NA TRBV11-3 CASSQGLDTEAFF TGTGCCAGCAGCCAGGGGTTGGACACTGAAGCTTTCTTT